The 17 T cell receptor beta chains given below trace back to one sample, sequenced in a study of technical replicates of blood from several donors. Profiling relied on immunoSEQ multiplex PCR, and the TCRdb table lists in-frame clones only, not all of them. The sample includes just under 60,000 clones, less than 95% of them seen just once. The sample was PBMCs. The receptors originated from a human donor in good health. Some clones in this sample may be carry-over from other donors' samples.

The V call is TRBV7-9, the J call TRBJ2-5; TRBD2 matches 11 bases. The germline V gene encodes CDR1 SEHNR and CDR2 FQNEAQ (reference sequence). Trimming cost V 1 base and J 1 base; bases outside gene matches: 2. This CDR3 contains 16 residues. The CDR3 loop is CASSLGGLAGQETQYF. CDR3 DNA: TGTGCCAGCAGCTTAGGAGGACTAGCGGGCCAAGAGACCCAGTACTTC.

The chain uses TRBV6-5 and TRBJ2-7; the match to TRBD2 covers 8 bases. The V gene end was trimmed by 6 bases and the J gene end by 4 bases; junction bases not matched to a gene: 11. CDR1 is MNHEY, CDR2 SVGAGI, per germline. The CDR3 length is 15 residues. This chain's CDR3 is CASSLRGGPAYEQYF. The DNA for the CDR3 is TGTGCCAGCAGCCTACGGGGGGGTCCGGCGTACGAGCAGTACTTC.

This rearrangement joins TRBV18 to TRBJ2-5, with 8 bases matching TRBD1. Trimming took 3 bases from V and 5 from J; bases not matched to a gene: 11. This CDR3 spans 16 amino acids. Germline CDR1 is KGHSH and CDR2 is LQKENI. CDR3 DNA sequence: TGTGCCAGCTCACCCCAGGGGGCGAATGGTTTGGAGACCCAGTACTTC. The encoded protein is CASSPQGANGLETQYF.

The J gene is TRBJ2-2, the V gene TRBV6-5; D may be TRBD1 (5 bases). V lost 2 bases, J lost 4 bases, and 11 bases lay in between. Germline V lookup: CDR1 MNHEY, CDR2 SVGAGI. CDR3 length equals 15 residues. The CDR3 is CASSYVQRGTGELFF. DNA of the CDR3: TGTGCCAGCAGTTACGTGCAAAGGGGCACCGGGGAGCTGTTTTTT.

As for this clone: One end of the junction does not line up with germline, which may come from a read error. Written as DNA, the CDR3 is TGCGCCAGCAGCTTGTTTACTAGTTCGGTGCAAGGGACCCAGTACTTC. Amino acid sequence: CASSLFTSSVQGTQYF. The V call is TRBV5-1, the J call TRBJ2-5; D might be TRBD2 (5 bases). The CDR3 runs 16 residues. CDR1 and CDR2 (germline): SGHRS, YFSETQ.

The genes are TRBV18 and TRBJ1-1; 10 bases are a match to TRBD1. Germline V gene sequence: CDR1 KGHSH, CDR2 LQKENI. The CDR3 covers 18 residues. Trimming took 2 bases from V and 5 from J; bases not matched to a gene: 14. CDR3 in DNA: TGTGCCAGCTCACCAACCACGCGGACAGGGGGAAGGGGGACTGAAGCTTTCTTT. It translates to CASSPTTRTGGRGTEAFF.

The chain joins TRBV7-7 to TRBJ1-5; 8 bases map to TRBD1. Germline loops: CDR1 SSHAT, CDR2 FNYEAQ (reference sequence). After removal of 5 bases from V and 2 bases from J, the junction contained 11 bases not matched to a gene. CDR3 length: 17 residues. This CDR3 is CASSRTGYYVCNQPQHF. The CDR3 DNA follows: TGTGCCAGCAGCAGGACAGGGTATTATGTTTGCAATCAGCCCCAGCATTTT.

This clone appeared once. The rearrangement joins TRBV7-6 to TRBJ2-3; a possible D gene is TRBD1 (6 bases). The CDR3 sequence is 15 residues long. V was shortened by 5 bases and J by 1 base, with 13 bases between the two germline ends. Germline CDR1 and CDR2: SGHVS and FNYEAQ. The CDR3 bases are TGTGCCAGCAGCGCCAGGGGCGGCCGCACAGATACGCAGTATTTT. This encodes CASSARGGRTDTQYF.

This chain links TRBV18 with TRBJ2-2, with TRBD1 matching over 8 bases. The CDR3 is 15 amino acids. Germline V lookup: CDR1 KGHSH, CDR2 LQKENI. After removal of 4 bases from V and 1 base from J, the junction contained 2 bases not matched to a gene. CDR3 nucleotides: TGTGCCAGCTCACAGGGACAGGAGAACACCGGGGAGCTGTTTTTT. Protein product: CASSQGQENTGELFF.

The chain has TRBV10-3 and TRBJ1-1; D possibly corresponds to TRBD1 (6 bases). From germline, CDR1 is ENHRY and CDR2 SYGVKD. V gave up 0 bases and J gave up 5 bases, with 16 bases separating them. This CDR3 has 16 amino acids. This CDR3 reads CAISESNWGRGTEAFF. The CDR3 DNA is TGTGCCATCAGTGAGTCTAATTGGGGGCGCGGTACTGAAGCTTTCTTT.

The chain carries TRBV15 and TRBJ2-7, with 12 bases fitting TRBD1. Germline lookup yields CDR1 LNHNV and CDR2 YYDKDF (reference sequence). V lost 4 bases and J lost 7; bases outside the gene matches: 8. CDR3 length equals 15 residues. CDR3 residues: CATSTLGTGGGEQYF. DNA of the CDR3: TGTGCCACCAGCACCCTGGGGACAGGGGGCGGTGAGCAGTACTTC.

The rearrangement uses TRBV6-1 and TRBJ2-2; tentatively, D is TRBD1 (6 bases). The CDR3 loop spans 16 amino acids. The germline gives CDR1 MNHNS, CDR2 SASEGT. Trimming removed 2 bases at V and 3 bases at J, with 13 bases between. The DNA for the CDR3 is TGTGCCAGCAGTGAATTGGTCGGGACACACACCGGGGAGCTGTTTTTT. Its translation is CASSELVGTHTGELFF.

The J gene is TRBJ2-2, the V gene TRBV27, with TRBD2 identical over 10 bases. This CDR3 has 16 residues. Germline lookup yields CDR1 MNHEY and CDR2 SMNVEV (reference sequence). Trimming removed 4 bases from V and 4 bases from J; junction bases left unmatched: 6. The CDR3 region is CASSSPSGSPTGELFF. As DNA, the CDR3 is TGTGCCAGCAGTTCCCCTAGCGGGAGCCCCACCGGGGAGCTGTTTTTT.

J is TRBJ2-3 and V is TRBV30, with D uncertain. This CDR3 is built from 14 residues. With 5 bases removed from V and 0 bases from J, the gap between germline ends came to 12 bases. Germline V gene sequence: CDR1 GTSNPN, CDR2 SVGIG (reference sequence). CDR3 DNA: TGTGCCTGGTCGAGGAACCCTAGCACAGATACGCAGTATTTT. Protein product: CAWSRNPSTDTQYF.

The chain recombines TRBV5-1 with TRBJ1-1; D perhaps matches TRBD1 (5 bases). The length of the CDR3 is 14 residues. The V gene's germline CDR1 is SGHRS and CDR2 YFSETQ. The V end was cut by 0 bases, the J end by 6 bases, with 12 bases between. CDR3 in DNA: TGCGCCAGCAGCTTGGGTCAGGGATTCTCTGAAGCTTTCTTT. Protein sequence: CASSLGQGFSEAFF.

V and J are TRBV30 and TRBJ2-7; D possibly corresponds to TRBD2 (6 bases). CDR3 size: 12 residues. Germline CDR1 and CDR2: GTSNPN and SVGIG (reference sequence). The V gene lost 1 base and the J gene lost 7 bases, with 11 bases spanning the gap. The CDR3: CAWSGETREQYF. The CDR3 region has the DNA TGTGCCTGGAGTGGCGAGACTAGAGAGCAGTACTTC.

The chain has TRBV4-3 and TRBJ1-2; D gene ambiguous. The CDR3 is made up of 14 amino acids. CDR1 is LGHNA and CDR2 is YSLEER in the germline V gene. V lost 1 base and J lost 0, with 6 bases in between. CDR3 in amino acids: CASSQGGANYGYTF. CDR3 in DNA: TGCGCCAGCAGCCAAGGGGGAGCTAACTATGGCTACACCTTC.